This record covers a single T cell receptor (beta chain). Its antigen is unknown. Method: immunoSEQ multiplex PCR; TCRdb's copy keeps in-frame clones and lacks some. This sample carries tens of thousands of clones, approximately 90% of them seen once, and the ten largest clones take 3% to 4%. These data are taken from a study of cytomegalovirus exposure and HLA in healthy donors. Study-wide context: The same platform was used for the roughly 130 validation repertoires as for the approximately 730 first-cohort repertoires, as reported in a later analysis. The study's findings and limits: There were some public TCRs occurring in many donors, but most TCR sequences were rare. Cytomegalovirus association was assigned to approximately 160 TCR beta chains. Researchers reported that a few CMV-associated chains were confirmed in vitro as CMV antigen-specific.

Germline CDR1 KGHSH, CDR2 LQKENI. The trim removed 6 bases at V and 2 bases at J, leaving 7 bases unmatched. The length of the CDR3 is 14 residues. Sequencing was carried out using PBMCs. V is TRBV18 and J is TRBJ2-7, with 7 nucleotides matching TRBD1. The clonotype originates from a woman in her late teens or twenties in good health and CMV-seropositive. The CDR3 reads CASSSGQEAYEQYF. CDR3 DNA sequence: TGTGCCAGCTCGTCCGGACAGGAGGCCTACGAGCAGTACTTC.